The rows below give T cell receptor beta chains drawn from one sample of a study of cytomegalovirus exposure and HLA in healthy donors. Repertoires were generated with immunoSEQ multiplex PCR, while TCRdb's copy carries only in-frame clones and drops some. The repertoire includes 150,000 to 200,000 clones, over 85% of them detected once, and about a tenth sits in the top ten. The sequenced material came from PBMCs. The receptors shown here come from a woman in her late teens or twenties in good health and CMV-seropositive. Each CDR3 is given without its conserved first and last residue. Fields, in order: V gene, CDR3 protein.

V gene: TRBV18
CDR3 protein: ASSSTTGANVLT

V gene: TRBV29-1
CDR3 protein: SVERGENTEAF

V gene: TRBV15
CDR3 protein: ATSRQSPGEAF

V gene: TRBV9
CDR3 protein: ASSVAQTNNEKLF

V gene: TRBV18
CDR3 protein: ASSPRDRDGYT

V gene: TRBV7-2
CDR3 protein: ASSNQGGFQTYEQY

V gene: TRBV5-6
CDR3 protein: ASTLWDRGFNGYT

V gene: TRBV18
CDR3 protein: ASSVTGGLSHEQY

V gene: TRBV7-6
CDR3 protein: ASSPLGGGWETQY

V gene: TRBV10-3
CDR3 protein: AISPSSGPMNTGELF

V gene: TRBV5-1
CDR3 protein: ASSTGIGDEQY

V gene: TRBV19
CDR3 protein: ASNEGWGYEKLF

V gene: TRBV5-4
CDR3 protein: ASSSGQGVSTEAF

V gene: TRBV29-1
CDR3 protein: SAGGGFRGEEKLF

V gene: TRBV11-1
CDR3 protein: ASSRSGVAGGGEQF

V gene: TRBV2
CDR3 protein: ASSGTGNQPQH

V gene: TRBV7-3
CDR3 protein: ASSLVPKIGQPQH

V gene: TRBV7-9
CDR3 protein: ASSLLPGDEAF

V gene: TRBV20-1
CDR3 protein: SATSGTAQY

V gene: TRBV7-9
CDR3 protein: ASSSDPNTEAF

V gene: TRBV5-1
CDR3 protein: ASSHLQGLGSNTEAF

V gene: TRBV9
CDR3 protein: ASSLGQPRGTIY

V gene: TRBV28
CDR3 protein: ASSLNFGGRGPDEQF

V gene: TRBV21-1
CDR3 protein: ASSKGLIGPGGNQPQH

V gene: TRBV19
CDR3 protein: ASSVTGELF

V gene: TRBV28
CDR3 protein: ASSAQAGNSYNEQF

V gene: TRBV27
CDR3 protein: ASRQGAFNEQF

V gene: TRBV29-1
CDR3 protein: SVEGARTYEQY

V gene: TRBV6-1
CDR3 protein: ASSVRQRNTIY

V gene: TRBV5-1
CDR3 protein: ASSSTSGRPLGNEQF

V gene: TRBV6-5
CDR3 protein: ASSQTGGKDTQY

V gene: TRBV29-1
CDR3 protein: SVMGQPTTEAF

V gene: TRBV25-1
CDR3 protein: ASSEDHRVGGYT

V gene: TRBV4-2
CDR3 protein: ASSRKTSGRGETQY

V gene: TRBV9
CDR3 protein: ASSVDLAGGAGELF

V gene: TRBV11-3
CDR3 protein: ASRKMGGGGIEAF

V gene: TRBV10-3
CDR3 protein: AISPGENSGANVLT

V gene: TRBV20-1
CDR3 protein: SAIVREGSF

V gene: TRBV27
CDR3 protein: ASSLNTEAF

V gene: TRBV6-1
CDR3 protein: ASSYGQAPYEQY

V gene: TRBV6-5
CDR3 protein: ASSFGTGPYEQY

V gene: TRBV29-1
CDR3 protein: SVEWGLTDTQY

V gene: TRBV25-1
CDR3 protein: APQASALYEQY

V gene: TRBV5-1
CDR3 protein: ASSLEGVTGGNTIY

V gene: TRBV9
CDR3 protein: ASSVGGTGGNEQF

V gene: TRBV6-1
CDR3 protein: ASSGDSNTGELF

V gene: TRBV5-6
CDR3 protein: ASSLLAGGPYIQY